These 24 T cell receptor beta chains originate from one sample sequenced in a study of beta chain features in type 1 diabetes. Sequenced material consisted of expressed TCRB transcripts (all of the isolated RNA was reverse transcribed). Here immunoSEQ multiplex PCR was the method, and the copy in TCRdb shows in-frame clones only, minus some. This table holds 10,000 to 15,000 clones, 35% to 55% found once. Sequencing was carried out using stem cell memory CD4+ T cells from blood. Receptor source: a young man in good health.

V gene TRBV7-2 combines with J gene TRBJ2-6; 8 nucleotides line up with TRBD1. The CDR3 consists of 15 residues. Trimming removed 5 bases from V and 1 base from J; junction bases left unmatched: 1. Looked up from germline, CDR1 is SGHTA and CDR2 is FQGNSA. The CDR3 loop reads CASSRDRSGANVLTF. The CDR3 DNA reads as TGTGCCAGCAGCCGGGACAGGTCTGGGGCCAACGTCCTGACTTTC.

This clone turned up a few times. V and J are TRBV5-6 and TRBJ1-3; D may be TRBD1 (5 bases). This CDR3 spans 14 amino acids. Germline CDR1 and CDR2: SGHDT and YYEEEE. V lost 4 bases and J lost 0, with 8 bases in between. The DNA for the CDR3 is TGTGCCAGCAGCGACAGAAGCTCTGGAAACACCATATATTTT. Amino acids: CASSDRSSGNTIYF.

The chain has TRBV4-3 and TRBJ2-3, with a tentative D call TRBD1 (6 bases). The V end lost 1 base, the J end lost 2 bases, and 10 bases lay between the germline ends. The CDR3 extends over 15 amino acids. Germline V CDR1 and CDR2: LGHNA, YSLEER. The CDR3 sequence is CASSQVGDTTDTQYF. The CDR3 nucleotides read TGCGCCAGCAGCCAAGTGGGGGACACCACAGATACGCAGTATTTT.

The chain couples TRBV9 to TRBJ2-1; D is unresolved. Germline V lookup: CDR1 SGDLS, CDR2 YYNGEE. V gave up 2 bases and J gave up 3 bases, with 6 bases separating them. The CDR3 sequence is 13 residues long. The CDR3 DNA reads TGTGCCAGCAGCGTCTCCTTCTACAATGAGCAGTTCTTC. The encoded protein is CASSVSFYNEQFF.

This clone has more than one count but fewer than ten. The chain uses TRBV7-3 and TRBJ1-6; 7 bases agree with TRBD1. Germline-derived CDR1 and CDR2 are SGHTA and FQGTGA. The V segment lost 5 bases and the J segment 10 bases; nucleotides outside the gene matches: 11. CDR3 length: 15 amino acids. The CDR3 spells CASSPNEGARSPLHF. The CDR3 DNA sequence: TGTGCCAGCAGCCCTAATGAGGGGGCACGGTCACCCCTCCACTTT.

V and J are TRBV15 and TRBJ1-4; D might be TRBD1 (6 bases). Per the germline V gene, CDR1 is LNHNV and CDR2 is YYDKDF (reference sequence). The CDR3 sequence is 14 residues long. Between the trimmed V and J ends, which lost 9 bases and 1 base, there was a span of 12 bases. The CDR3 protein is CATGHLGTNEKLFF. The CDR3 DNA is TGTGCCACGGGACATCTCGGAACTAATGAAAAACTGTTTTTT.

The chain is built from TRBV4-2 and TRBJ1-1; possible D gene TRBD1, 5 bases. Germline CDR1 reads LGHNA; CDR2 reads YNFKEQ. The V gene lost 1 base and the J gene lost 0 bases, with 9 bases spanning the gap. The length of the CDR3 is 15 residues. CDR3 sequence reads: CASSQAGTVNTEAFF. The CDR3 DNA follows: TGTGCCAGCAGCCAAGCCGGGACTGTGAACACTGAAGCTTTCTTT.

J is TRBJ2-2 and V is TRBV6-5; 9 bases align to TRBD1. The CDR3 covers 14 residues. The trim removed 4 bases at V and 6 bases at J, leaving 3 bases unmatched. Germline lookup yields CDR1 MNHEY and CDR2 SVGAGI. The CDR3 nucleotides are TGTGCCAGCAGTTCGGGACAGGGTCCCGGGGAGCTGTTTTTT. It yields the protein CASSSGQGPGELFF.

V is TRBV4-1 and J is TRBJ2-1; TRBD2 agrees at 12 bases. This CDR3 contains 16 residues. With 6 bases clipped from V and 3 bases from J, the junction kept 6 bases outside the gene matches. The germline gives CDR1 MGHRA, CDR2 YSYEKL. The CDR3 loop reads CASRDLAGGNYNEQFF. CDR3 bases: TGCGCCAGCAGAGATCTAGCGGGGGGGAACTACAATGAGCAGTTCTTC.

This clone is labeled as medium-sized. The chain carries TRBV7-9 and TRBJ2-1; 9 positions agree with TRBD2. V shed 5 bases, J shed 3 bases, and the junction held 5 bases outside the gene matches. The CDR3 is 15 amino acids. From germline, CDR1 is SEHNR and CDR2 FQNEAQ (reference sequence). The CDR3 nucleotides read TGTGCCAGCAGCCCCCTAGCGGGGAGCTACAATGAGCAGTTCTTC. Amino acids: CASSPLAGSYNEQFF.

This clone was seen a handful of times. This rearrangement joins TRBV6-5 to TRBJ2-7; 9 bases are shared with TRBD1. V lost 5 bases and J lost 3; bases outside the gene matches: 8. Germline CDR1 is MNHEY and CDR2 is SVGAGI. This CDR3 region has 15 residues. The CDR3 reads CASSPWTGANYEQYF. In DNA form, the CDR3 reads TGTGCCAGCAGTCCCTGGACAGGGGCAAACTACGAGCAGTACTTC.

The V and J genes are TRBV6-4 and TRBJ2-2; D perhaps matches TRBD1 (5 bases). The V gene lost 5 bases and the J gene lost 4 bases, with 14 bases spanning the gap. CDR3 length: 15 amino acids. Germline V CDR1 and CDR2: MRHNA, SNTAGT. Here the CDR3 reads CASSLGGAATGELFF. The CDR3 region has the DNA TGTGCCAGCAGTTTAGGTGGGGCGGCCACCGGGGAGCTGTTTTTT.

The rearrangement joins TRBV7-9 to TRBJ2-3, with 7 bases fitting TRBD2. The CDR3 runs to 17 residues. Trimming at V came to 2 bases and at J to 2 bases, leaving 10 bases not matched to a gene. Germline CDR1 reads SEHNR; CDR2 reads FQNEAQ (reference sequence). DNA for the CDR3: TGTGCCAGCAGCTTATACGGGAGGTCAGGATTCACAGATACGCAGTATTTT. This encodes CASSLYGRSGFTDTQYF.

This clone has only a few counts. This rearrangement joins TRBV28 to TRBJ2-1; tentatively, D is TRBD2 (6 bases). Germline lookup yields CDR1 MDHEN and CDR2 SYDVKM. The CDR3 is made up of 14 amino acids. Trimming removed 10 bases at V and 6 bases at J, with 19 bases between. CDR3 region: CATIRAGRSNEQFF. The CDR3 DNA sequence: TGTGCCACCATCCGGGCGGGAAGAAGCAATGAGCAGTTCTTC.

There are a few counts of this clone. The chain employs TRBV11-2 and TRBJ2-5, with 8 bases lining up with TRBD2. This CDR3 has 14 residues. V lost 5 bases, J lost 5 bases, and 7 bases stayed unmatched. CDR1 is SGHAT and CDR2 is FQNNGV in the germline V gene. CDR3 DNA sequence: TGTGCCAGCAGCACCGGGGGGGGGATGGAGACCCAGTACTTC. Translating gives CASSTGGGMETQYF. Based on the CDR3 plus reference TRBV11-2 and TRBJ2-5, the full variable domain is EAGVAQSPRYKIIEKRQSVAFWCNPISGHATLYWYQQILGQGPKLLIQFQNNGVVDDSQLPKDRFSAERLKGVDSTLKIQPAKLEDSAVYLCASSTGGGMETQYFGPGTRLLVL.

This clone was seen a few times. The chain uses TRBV7-9 and TRBJ1-1; 9 bases line up with TRBD1. Germline loops: CDR1 SEHNR, CDR2 FQNEAQ (reference sequence). V gave up 5 bases and J gave up 4 bases; unmatched junction bases: 14. The CDR3 is 17 amino acids. In DNA form, the CDR3 reads TGTGCCAGCAGCCCGAGACCACTGGGACAGGGTGGCACTGAAGCTTTCTTT. Translated, it gives CASSPRPLGQGGTEAFF.

The V and J genes are TRBV25-1 and TRBJ1-2, with 7 bases fitting TRBD1. CDR1 is MGHDK and CDR2 is SYGVNS in the germline V gene. Trimming removed 3 bases from V and 3 bases from J; junction bases left unmatched: 1. The length of the CDR3 is 13 residues. The CDR3 DNA sequence: TGTGCCAGCAGTGATGACAGGGACTATGGCTACACCTTC. It is translated as CASSDDRDYGYTF.

V and J are TRBV7-2 and TRBJ2-5; perhaps TRBD2 as D (7 bases). V was shortened by 5 bases and J by 5 bases, with 15 bases between the two germline ends. CDR1 and CDR2 from the germline V gene are SGHTA and FQGNSA. The length of the CDR3 is 14 residues. CDR3 amino acids: CASSQGGGLETQYF. CDR3 coding DNA: TGTGCCAGCAGCCAAGGGGGGGGGCTGGAGACCCAGTACTTC.

In this sample, this clone turned up a few times. The V call is TRBV6-5, the J call TRBJ2-7; weak D call: TRBD1 (6 bases). This CDR3 spans 15 amino acids. V was shortened by 6 bases and J by 6 bases, with 21 bases between the two germline ends. Germline values: CDR1 MNHEY, CDR2 SVGAGI. CDR3 loop: CASSVLVQGNGEQYF. CDR3 bases: TGTGCCAGCAGCGTATTAGTACAGGGAAATGGCGAGCAGTACTTC.

V is TRBV9 and J is TRBJ2-3; D possibly corresponds to TRBD1 (5 bases). Germline CDR1 reads SGDLS; CDR2 reads YYNGEE. V was shortened by 5 bases and J by 1 base, with 11 bases between the two germline ends. The CDR3 length is 14 residues. Written as DNA, the CDR3 is TGTGCCAGCAGTTTGGGGCCAGGCACAGATACGCAGTATTTT. It codes for CASSLGPGTDTQYF.

The V and J genes are TRBV7-9 and TRBJ1-4, with D possibly being TRBD1 (5 bases). CDR1 SEHNR and CDR2 FQNEAQ come from the germline V gene (reference sequence). This CDR3 has 13 amino acids. The ends were cut back, 5 bases at V and 8 bases at J, with 12 bases in the middle. The CDR3 DNA follows: TGTGCCAGCAGCCTAACCGGGGGAGAAAAACTGTTTTTT. It is translated as CASSLTGGEKLFF.

The chain is built from TRBV12-5 and TRBJ2-1, with a possible D match to TRBD2 (5 bases). The CDR3 contains 13 residues. Trimming took off 6 bases at V and 7 bases at J, with 13 bases between the two ends. CDR1 and CDR2 (germline): LGHNT, FRNRAP. CDR3 nucleotide sequence: TGTGCTAGTGGGGACTTTTCAAGGAATGAGCAGTTCTTC. This translates into CASGDFSRNEQFF.

The chain links TRBV27 to TRBJ2-7, with D possibly TRBD1 on 6 matching bases. The CDR3 runs to 12 residues. The germline CDR1 and CDR2 sequences are MNHEY and SMNVEV (reference sequence). V lost 3 bases to trimming and J lost 6 bases, with 9 bases between them. The CDR3, as DNA: TGTGCCAGCAGTTTTCAGGGGTCCGAGCAGTACTTC. The encoded protein is CASSFQGSEQYF.

This clone was observed a handful of times. This rearrangement joins TRBV5-4 to TRBJ2-2; 7 nucleotides agree with TRBD2. The V gene's germline CDR1 is SGHNT and CDR2 YYREEE (reference sequence). The CDR3 loop spans 15 amino acids. V dropped 4 bases and J dropped 3; count of bases not matched to a gene: 6. In DNA, the CDR3 is TGTGCCAGCAGCCCAGGGAGGGGTGACACCGGGGAGCTGTTTTTT. Protein product: CASSPGRGDTGELFF.